Described below is a single TCR beta chain sequence and its context. This sample stems from a study of T cell responses to AZD1222 COVID-19 vaccine. Assay: immunoSEQ multiplex PCR; the TCRdb copy retains only in-frame clones and omits some. The table has roughly 170,000 clones, 94% seen once. Here the sequenced sample was peripheral blood, taken 28 days after the second AZD1222 dose. The sequence was collected from an adult who received the AZD1222 COVID-19 vaccine.

The CDR3 DNA is TGTGCCACCAGTGACCGACCGTTTAACTATGGCTACACCTTC. Its protein is CATSDRPFNYGYTF. The chain is built from TRBV24-1 and TRBJ1-2, with D unclear. Trimming took off 4 bases at V and 1 base at J, with 9 bases between the two ends. The V gene's germline CDR1 is KGHDR and CDR2 SFDVKD. The length of the CDR3 is 14 residues.